Each of the 11 T cell receptor beta chains below was sequenced from the same sample in a study of blood T cell repertoires in COVID-19. TCRdb keeps only in-frame clones here, not all; method: immunoSEQ multiplex PCR. Here the sample spans about 240,000 clones, 75% to 85% being singletons. Sequencing was carried out using peripheral blood. The receptors stem from a woman older than 75 with COVID-19, enrolled during active disease.

The gene calls are TRBV6-2 or TRBV6-3 and TRBJ1-1; TRBD1 matches 8 bases. The CDR3 is 13 amino acids. The germline gives CDR1 MNHEY, CDR2 SVGEGT. Unmatched junction bases numbered 6, after V lost 6 bases and J lost 6 bases. CDR3 sequence: CASSLRGLAEAFF. The CDR3 DNA follows: TGTGCCAGCAGCCTCAGGGGGCTTGCTGAAGCTTTCTTT.

This clone was observed once. The chain has TRBV6-5 and TRBJ1-4; unclear D gene. The length of the CDR3 is 14 residues. CDR1 and CDR2 from the germline V gene are MNHEY and SVGAGI. V lost 7 bases, J lost 0 bases, and 9 bases lay in between. The DNA of the CDR3 is TGTGCCAGCACCGGGTACGCAACTAATGAAAAACTGTTTTTT. Translating gives CASTGYATNEKLFF.

This chain links TRBV2 with TRBJ2-5, with D unclear. V gave up 7 bases and J gave up 0 bases, with 12 bases separating them. Germline V gene data show CDR1 as SNHLY and CDR2 as FYNNEI. CDR3 length: 14 residues. CDR3 region: CASITASYQETQYF. DNA of the CDR3: TGTGCCAGCATTACCGCGTCGTACCAAGAGACCCAGTACTTC.

This clone was found once. The rearrangement joins TRBV7-2 to TRBJ1-2, with 10 positions matching TRBD1. The length of the CDR3 is 17 residues. Germline V gene data show CDR1 as SGHTA and CDR2 as FQGNSA. The V segment lost 0 bases and the J segment 8 bases; nucleotides outside the gene matches: 12. CDR3 region: CASSLALRTGGLDGYTF. The CDR3 DNA is TGTGCCAGCAGCTTAGCGTTGAGGACAGGGGGACTTGACGGCTACACCTTC.

This sequence joins TRBV29-1 and TRBJ2-3; no clear D. V was cut by 4 bases and J by 11 bases, with 19 bases left in between. The length of the CDR3 is 13 residues. Germline V gene sequence: CDR1 SQVTM, CDR2 ANQGSEA. The CDR3, as DNA: TGCAGCGTTGGAGCCCCGCGGCGCCACTTGCAGTATTTT. Protein: CSVGAPRRHLQYF.

The rearrangement links TRBV16 to TRBJ1-5; D gene ambiguous. CDR1 and CDR2 from the germline V gene are KGHSY and FQNENV. The CDR3 covers 16 residues. Trimming left V 4 bases short and J 6 bases short, with 19 bases between. The CDR3 DNA follows: TGTGCCAGCAGCCTCCGTCCCCCCCCGGCGGGTCAGCCCCAGCATTTT. Amino acid sequence: CASSLRPPPAGQPQHF.

The chain joins TRBV15 to TRBJ2-5, with D maybe TRBD2 (5 bases). V gave up 6 bases and J gave up 0 bases, with 11 bases separating them. There are 14 residues in the CDR3. The germline gives CDR1 LNHNV, CDR2 YYDKDF (reference sequence). CDR3 sequence (DNA): TGTGCCACCAGAAGCAGGACTTACCAAGAGACCCAGTACTTC. Protein sequence: CATRSRTYQETQYF.

The chain is built from TRBV11-1 and TRBJ1-2; D is undetermined. V lost 9 bases to trimming and J lost 6 bases, with 11 bases between them. Germline loops: CDR1 SGHAT, CDR2 FQDESV (reference sequence). There are 11 residues in the CDR3. CDR3: CASEGRDGYTF. In DNA, the CDR3 is TGTGCCAGTGAGGGAAGGGATGGCTACACCTTC.

The chain recombines TRBV28 with TRBJ1-2; D remains unclear. Germline V gene sequence: CDR1 MDHEN, CDR2 SYDVKM. Deletions cut 3 bases from V and 6 bases from J, with 20 bases between. The CDR3 extends over 16 amino acids. For the CDR3, the DNA is TGTGCCAGCAGTTTCCCGGAGAGGGCAGAGCTACATGGCTACACCTTC. Its protein product is CASSFPERAELHGYTF.

V is TRBV19 and J is TRBJ1-2; no reliable D call. CDR1 is LNHDA and CDR2 is SQIVND in the germline V gene (reference sequence). The V end lost 0 bases, the J end lost 8 bases, and 13 bases lay between the germline ends. This CDR3 contains 14 residues. CDR3 region: CASSIEVELRGYTF. DNA for the CDR3: TGTGCCAGTAGTATAGAGGTTGAACTGCGAGGCTACACCTTC.

This chain joins TRBV14 and TRBJ2-1; 12 bases line up with TRBD2. V shed 5 bases and J 8 bases; nucleotides not matched to a gene: 7. Germline loops: CDR1 SGHDN, CDR2 FVKESK. The length of the CDR3 is 15 residues. The CDR3 DNA is TGTGCCAGCAGCTCCGGGACTAGCGGGTATGATGAGCAGTTCTTC. It encodes CASSSGTSGYDEQFF.